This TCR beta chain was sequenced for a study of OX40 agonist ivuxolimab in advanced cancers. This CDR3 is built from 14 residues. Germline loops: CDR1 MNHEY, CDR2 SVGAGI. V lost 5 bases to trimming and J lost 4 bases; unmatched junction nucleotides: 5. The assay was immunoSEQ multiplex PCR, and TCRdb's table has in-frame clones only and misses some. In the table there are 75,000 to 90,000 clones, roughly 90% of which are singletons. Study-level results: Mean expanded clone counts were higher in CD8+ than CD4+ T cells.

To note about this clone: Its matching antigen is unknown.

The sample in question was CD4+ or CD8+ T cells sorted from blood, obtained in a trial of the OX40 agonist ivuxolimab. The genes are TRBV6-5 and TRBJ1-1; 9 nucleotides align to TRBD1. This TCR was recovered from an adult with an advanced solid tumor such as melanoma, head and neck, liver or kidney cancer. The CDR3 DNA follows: TGTGCCAGCAGTAACGACAGGGGGGCCACTGAAGCTTTCTTT. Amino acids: CASSNDRGATEAFF.